The 23 T cell receptor beta chains below all came from one sample that was sequenced in a study of blood T cell repertoires in COVID-19. Repertoires were generated with immunoSEQ multiplex PCR, while TCRdb's copy carries only in-frame clones and drops some. This sample has 200,000 to 250,000 clones, with about four fifths found just once. The sequenced sample consisted of PBMCs or T cells enriched from blood (not recorded which). The receptor set was obtained from a woman in her thirties or forties with acute COVID-19.

This clone was found once. The genes are TRBV12-3 or TRBV12-4 and TRBJ2-1, with D perhaps matching TRBD2 (5 bases). Deletions cut 6 bases from V and 9 bases from J, with 12 bases between. CDR3 size: 12 residues. CDR3 loop: CASSRAGSEQFF. Here the CDR3 DNA reads TGTGCCAGCAGCCGAGCTGGGAGTGAGCAGTTCTTC.

J is TRBJ1-6 and V is TRBV14, with D hard to call. The CDR3 loop spans 14 amino acids. The ends were cut back, 0 bases at V and 9 bases at J, with 9 bases in the middle. The germline V gene has CDR1 SGHDN and CDR2 FVKESK. CDR3 coding DNA: TGTGCCAGCAGCCAAGAACTGAGCGGTTCACCCCTCCACTTT. Its protein product is CASSQELSGSPLHF.

The chain joins TRBV7-3 to TRBJ1-2; 10 nucleotides line up with TRBD1. Germline loops: CDR1 SGHTA, CDR2 FQGTGA. V gave up 5 bases and J gave up 4 bases; unmatched junction bases: 10. CDR3 length: 16 amino acids. The CDR3 DNA sequence: TGTGCCAGCAGCCCACCGGGACAGGGGTTCATCTATGGCTACACCTTC. Amino acid sequence: CASSPPGQGFIYGYTF.

The chain joins TRBV6-1 to TRBJ1-3; no firm D call. V lost 2 bases, J lost 0 bases, and 14 bases lay in between. The CDR3 spans 17 residues. Germline V gene lookup returns CDR1 MNHNS and CDR2 SASEGT. The CDR3 reads CASSEPPLLSSGNTIYF. Written as DNA, the CDR3 is TGTGCCAGCAGTGAACCCCCCCTATTGAGCTCTGGAAACACCATATATTTT.

V gene TRBV28 combines with J gene TRBJ2-3, with D possibly matching TRBD2 (5 bases). This CDR3 spans 15 amino acids. Trimming removed 5 bases from V and 0 bases from J, with 12 bases in between. Germline V CDR1 and CDR2: MDHEN, SYDVKM. CDR3 DNA: TGTGCCAGCAGTCCCCCCCGGGGTAGCACAGATACGCAGTATTTT. This translates into CASSPPRGSTDTQYF.

There are a few counts of this clone. This chain links TRBV7-9 with TRBJ2-2; D might be TRBD2 (5 bases). This CDR3 is built from 15 residues. From germline, CDR1 is SEHNR and CDR2 FQNEAQ (reference sequence). With 1 base removed from V and 2 bases from J, the gap between germline ends came to 8 bases. Here the CDR3 reads CASSLGGPNTGELFF. CDR3 DNA sequence: TGTGCCAGCAGCTTAGGCGGGCCTAACACCGGGGAGCTGTTTTTT.

The chain recombines TRBV20-1 with TRBJ2-1; 9 nucleotides agree with TRBD2. There are 15 residues in the CDR3. Germline V lookup: CDR1 DFQATT, CDR2 SNEGSKA (reference sequence). V was pared by 3 bases and J by 1 base, with 4 bases of the junction left unmatched. The chain's CDR3 is CSASHSGGSYNEQFF. DNA for the CDR3: TGCAGTGCTAGTCATAGCGGGGGTTCCTACAATGAGCAGTTCTTC.

The chain couples TRBV7-2 to TRBJ2-7; the D gene is possibly TRBD2 (7 bases). The CDR3 loop spans 14 amino acids. CDR1 SGHTA and CDR2 FQGNSA come from the germline V gene. V shed 3 bases and J shed 2 bases, with 11 bases lying between them. This CDR3 is CASSFGGHPYEQYF. CDR3 coding DNA: TGTGCCAGCAGCTTCGGGGGGCACCCCTACGAGCAGTACTTC.

This rearrangement joins TRBV3-1 (or the pseudogene TRBV3-2) to TRBJ1-5, with 8 positions matching TRBD1. Germline-derived CDR1 and CDR2 are LGHDT and YNNKEL (reference sequence). With V trimmed by 4 bases and J by 1 base, 0 bases remained unmatched. CDR3 length: 14 residues. This chain's CDR3 is CASSRQGSNQPQHF. CDR3 coding DNA: TGTGCCAGCAGCCGACAGGGGAGCAATCAGCCCCAGCATTTT.

Here the CDR3 reads CASSEDGATNEKLFF. The CDR3 DNA sequence: TGTGCCAGCAGTGAAGATGGGGCTACTAATGAAAAACTGTTTTTT. The genes are TRBV6-1 and TRBJ1-4, with D maybe TRBD1 (5 bases). This CDR3 is 15 amino acids long. Germline V gives CDR1 MNHNS, CDR2 SASEGT. The V end was cut by 1 base, the J end by 2 bases, with 8 bases between.

This chain links TRBV5-5 with TRBJ2-3; unclear D gene. Germline CDR1 SGHKS, CDR2 YYEKEE (reference sequence). V was pared by 2 bases and J by 3 bases, with 7 bases between. This CDR3 has 13 residues. CDR3 sequence (DNA): TGTGCCAGCAGCTTAGAAGAGACAGATACGCAGTATTTT. Translation gives CASSLEETDTQYF.

Turning to this clone: Within the sample, other DNA sequences also encode this same CDR3. V is TRBV2 and J is TRBJ2-7, with a tentative D call TRBD2 (6 bases). The CDR3 extends over 13 amino acids. Germline loops: CDR1 SNHLY, CDR2 FYNNEI. V was pared by 3 bases and J by 1 base, with 7 bases between. The CDR3 coding sequence is TGTGCCAGCAGTGACGGAGGGTCCTACGAGCAGTACTTC. Its protein is CASSDGGSYEQYF.

This clone appeared once. DNA of the CDR3: TGTGCCAGCAGCTTAGCCCCTAGCACTCCCTACGAGCAGTACTTC. This codes for CASSLAPSTPYEQYF. The chain has TRBV11-2 and TRBJ2-7, with a tentative D call TRBD2 (5 bases). Trimming removed 1 base at V and 2 bases at J, with 12 bases between. Germline CDR1 is SGHAT and CDR2 is FQNNGV. The CDR3 runs 15 residues.

The rearrangement links TRBV6-4 to TRBJ1-5; no reliable D call. Between the trimmed V and J ends, which lost 6 bases and 5 bases, there was a span of 11 bases. The germline V gene has CDR1 MRHNA and CDR2 SNTAGT. CDR3 length: 13 residues. CDR3 bases: TGTGCCAGCAGAGCCGCTTCATATCAGCCCCAGCATTTT. Residues: CASRAASYQPQHF.

The chain combines TRBV27 with TRBJ1-2; no firm D call. The germline V and J ends were trimmed by 4 bases and 0 bases, with 6 bases remaining between them. This CDR3 has 13 amino acids. Looked up from germline, CDR1 is MNHEY and CDR2 is SMNVEV (reference sequence). For the CDR3, the DNA is TGTGCCAGCAGTTCCGGGTCTAACTATGGCTACACCTTC. This gives the protein CASSSGSNYGYTF.

V usage is TRBV14 and J usage is TRBJ1-4; 8 nucleotides match TRBD1. The CDR3 is made up of 17 amino acids. V lost 5 bases to trimming and J lost 8 bases; unmatched junction nucleotides: 16. Germline CDR1 reads SGHDN; CDR2 reads FVKESK. In nucleotides, the CDR3 is TGTGCCAGCAGCTCCGCGGACAGGGCGGTGGAGATGGAAAAACTGTTTTTT. Translated: CASSSADRAVEMEKLFF.

This rearrangement joins TRBV9 to TRBJ1-2; 9 nucleotides match TRBD1. CDR1 and CDR2 from the germline V gene are SGDLS and YYNGEE. The V segment lost 3 bases and the J segment 9 bases; nucleotides outside the gene matches: 9. This CDR3 has 14 amino acids. The CDR3 sequence: CASSAPGQGLRYTF. In DNA form, the CDR3 reads TGTGCCAGCAGCGCCCCGGGACAGGGTTTACGCTACACCTTC.

The CDR3 nucleotides are TGCGCCAGCAGCCAAGCTTCCTCAGGGTACGAGCAGTACTTC. As protein: CASSQASSGYEQYF. This chain links TRBV4-1 with TRBJ2-7, with a weak D call TRBD1 (5 bases). The CDR3 runs 14 residues. The germline CDR1 and CDR2 sequences are MGHRA and YSYEKL. Trimming cost V 1 base and J 4 bases, with 11 bases left between them.

The chain couples TRBV18 to TRBJ1-4, with TRBD1 as a possible D gene (5 bases). Trimming stripped 3 bases from V and 12 bases from J, with 20 bases between. There are 15 residues in the CDR3. Looked up from germline, CDR1 is KGHSH and CDR2 is LQKENI. CDR3 DNA sequence: TGTGCCAGCTCACCCAACAGCGGGGGTCGGAGTGAACTGTTTTTT. This codes for CASSPNSGGRSELFF.

The chain joins TRBV5-6 to TRBJ1-1, with TRBD1 matching over 8 bases. The germline CDR1 and CDR2 sequences are SGHDT and YYEEEE. The CDR3 runs to 16 residues. The J segment lost 0 bases and the V segment lost 4 bases, leaving 8 bases of the junction unmatched. CDR3 coding DNA: TGTGCCAGCAGCCGAGAGGGACAGGCTATGAACACTGAAGCTTTCTTT. It specifies CASSREGQAMNTEAFF.

V and J are TRBV11-3 and TRBJ1-1; a possible D gene is TRBD1 (5 bases). Germline CDR1 and CDR2: SGHNT and YENEEA. This CDR3 has 15 residues. Deletions cut 5 bases from V and 3 bases from J, with 16 bases between. The CDR3 DNA reads as TGTGCCAGCAGCCAGGATGTGGGGGGGGACACTGAAGCTTTCTTT. Protein sequence: CASSQDVGGDTEAFF. Drawing the rest from reference TRBV11-3 and TRBJ1-1, the complete variable domain is EAGVVQSPRYKIIEKKQPVAFWCNPISGHNTLYWYLQNLGQGPELLIRYENEEAVDDSQLPKDRFSAERLKGVDSTLKIQPAELGDSAVYLCASSQDVGGDTEAFFGQGTRLTVV.

This clone is a singleton in its sample. V is TRBV12-3 or TRBV12-4 and J is TRBJ1-5; D uncertain. The CDR3 runs 12 residues. Trimming removed 4 bases at V and 9 bases at J, with 10 bases between. The CDR3 protein is CASSYSPGPQHF. The CDR3 DNA follows: TGTGCCAGCAGTTATTCTCCAGGGCCCCAGCATTTT.

This chain links TRBV28 with TRBJ1-2, with a weak D call TRBD1 (5 bases). The CDR3 runs to 13 residues. Trimming cost V 6 bases and J 5 bases, with 13 bases left between them. Germline assignment: CDR1 MDHEN and CDR2 SYDVKM. As DNA, the CDR3 is TGTGCCAGCAGCTCGACAGTTCCTTATGGCTACACCTTC. Protein product: CASSSTVPYGYTF.